Below are 29 T cell receptor beta chains sequenced from a single sample in a study of cytomegalovirus exposure and HLA in healthy donors. A multiplex PCR was run with 60 Vbeta primers and 13 Jbeta primers. Method: immunoSEQ multiplex PCR; TCRdb's copy keeps in-frame clones and lacks some. Of about 150,000 clones listed, roughly 80% are singletons. The sequenced sample was PBMCs. All receptors derive from a woman in her 40s in good health and CMV-seronegative.

The chain recombines TRBV5-1 with TRBJ1-5, with 7 positions matching TRBD1. V lost 2 bases, J lost 6 bases, and 5 bases stayed unmatched. The CDR3 is 14 residues long. Germline values: CDR1 SGHRS, CDR2 YFSETQ. CDR3 DNA sequence: TGCGCCAGCAGCTTCGGGACAGCGGGTCAGCCCCAGCATTTT. It translates to CASSFGTAGQPQHF. The full variable domain, in which reference TRBV5-1 and TRBJ1-5 provide the parts outside the CDR3, is KAGVTQTPRYLIKTRGQQVTLSCSPISGHRSVSWYQQTPGQGLQFLFEYFSETQRNKGNFPGRFSGRQFSNSRSEMNVSTLELGDSALYLCASSFGTAGQPQHFGDGTRLSIL.

This clone was seen a handful of times. This chain links TRBV13 with TRBJ1-1; 8 bases are shared with TRBD1. Trimming cost V 6 bases and J 1 base; bases outside gene matches: 7. Germline assignment: CDR1 PRHDT and CDR2 FYEKMQ (reference sequence). The CDR3 length is 15 residues. CDR3 sequence: CASRPRDRTNTEAFF. CDR3 DNA sequence: TGTGCCAGCAGACCCAGGGACAGGACGAACACTGAAGCTTTCTTT.

This chain joins TRBV25-1 and TRBJ2-1, with 7 bases fitting TRBD2. The germline V gene has CDR1 MGHDK and CDR2 SYGVNS. With 3 bases clipped from V and 2 bases from J, the junction kept 7 bases outside the gene matches. This CDR3 has 16 residues. The CDR3 spells CASSDLQSGTYNEQFF. As DNA, the CDR3 is TGTGCCAGCAGTGACCTTCAAAGCGGGACCTACAATGAGCAGTTCTTC.

The chain joins TRBV5-1 to TRBJ1-1, with TRBD1 matching over 7 bases. CDR3 length: 15 amino acids. The germline CDR1 and CDR2 sequences are SGHRS and YFSETQ. J lost 4 bases, V lost 0 bases, and 6 bases had no gene match. The CDR3 sequence is CASSLEETGITEAFF. Here the CDR3 DNA reads TGCGCCAGCAGCTTGGAAGAGACAGGGATCACTGAAGCTTTCTTT.

The CDR3 here is CASSQVGTGDRRTQYF. Written as DNA, the CDR3 is TGCGCCAGCAGCCAAGTAGGGACAGGGGATCGGAGGACCCAGTACTTC. The rearrangement links TRBV4-1 to TRBJ2-5; 10 bases fit TRBD1. Trimming removed 1 base from V and 7 bases from J; junction bases left unmatched: 9. CDR3 length equals 16 residues. Germline V CDR1 and CDR2: MGHRA, YSYEKL.

The V gene is TRBV5-1, the J gene TRBJ2-1; possible D gene TRBD1, 6 bases. Between the trimmed V and J ends, which lost 4 bases and 7 bases, there was a span of 9 bases. Germline loops: CDR1 SGHRS, CDR2 YFSETQ. This CDR3 contains 12 residues. The DNA of the CDR3 is TGCGCCAGCAGCATTACAGGGAATGAGCAGTTCTTC. It encodes CASSITGNEQFF.

This clone showed up just a few times. V and J are TRBV4-1 and TRBJ1-1; D ambiguous. The CDR3 loop spans 14 amino acids. Germline assignment: CDR1 MGHRA and CDR2 YSYEKL. With 0 bases removed from V and 5 bases from J, the gap between germline ends came to 10 bases. CDR3 sequence reads: CASSQEESWTEAFF. The CDR3 DNA follows: TGCGCCAGCAGCCAAGAAGAGTCATGGACTGAAGCTTTCTTT.

The rearrangement links TRBV7-8 to TRBJ1-2; D call uncertain. In germline, CDR1 is SGHVS, CDR2 FQNEAQ. V was pared by 1 base and J by 0 bases, with 9 bases between. The CDR3 contains 15 residues. The CDR3 protein is CASSLVMSANYGYTF. CDR3 nucleotide sequence: TGTGCCAGCAGCTTAGTCATGTCAGCTAACTATGGCTACACCTTC.

Only a few counts were recorded for this clone. This specimen includes other DNA sequences encoding the same CDR3. The chain combines TRBV5-1 with TRBJ2-3; D is ambiguous. From germline, CDR1 is SGHRS and CDR2 YFSETQ. With 4 bases removed from V and 3 bases from J, the gap between germline ends came to 6 bases. The CDR3 runs to 12 residues. The CDR3 bases are TGCGCCAGCAGCCCGAGTACAGATACGCAGTATTTT. It codes for CASSPSTDTQYF. The full variable domain, completed using reference TRBV5-1 and TRBJ2-3, is KAGVTQTPRYLIKTRGQQVTLSCSPISGHRSVSWYQQTPGQGLQFLFEYFSETQRNKGNFPGRFSGRQFSNSRSEMNVSTLELGDSALYLCASSPSTDTQYFGPGTRLTVL.

The chain joins TRBV5-1 to TRBJ1-1, with a possible D match to TRBD1 (6 bases). From germline, CDR1 is SGHRS and CDR2 YFSETQ. V lost 1 base and J 8 bases, leaving 12 bases between the germline ends. The CDR3 has 13 residues. CDR3 bases: TGCGCCAGCAGCTTGACGGGACAAGACGAAGCTTTCTTT. Amino acid sequence: CASSLTGQDEAFF.

The chain uses TRBV30 and TRBJ1-1, with 11 bases fitting TRBD1. Trimming cost V 5 bases and J 2 bases; bases outside gene matches: 10. This CDR3 comprises 16 residues. Germline CDR1 reads GTSNPN; CDR2 reads SVGIG (reference sequence). CDR3 sequence (DNA): TGTGCCTGGGGTCTCGGGACAGGGGGAAGAAACACTGAAGCTTTCTTT. Its translation: CAWGLGTGGRNTEAFF.

In regard to this clone: As the CDR3 is not closed by the conserved phenylalanine or tryptophan, this likely results from a read error. The chain joins TRBV30 to TRBJ1-5; no reliable D call. V lost 0 bases, J lost 4 bases, and 10 bases lay in between. This CDR3 spans 14 amino acids. Germline V gives CDR1 GTSNPN, CDR2 SVGIG (reference sequence). The CDR3 sequence is CAWSVQAENQPQHV. The CDR3 coding sequence is TGTGCCTGGAGTGTACAAGCGGAGAATCAGCCCCAGCATGTT.

This sequence joins TRBV4-1 and TRBJ2-5, with TRBD2 matching over 9 bases. V shed 0 bases, J shed 9 bases, and the junction held 11 bases outside the gene matches. Looked up from germline, CDR1 is MGHRA and CDR2 is YSYEKL. The CDR3 is made up of 16 amino acids. The CDR3 is CASSQDSAGGVRSQYF. In nucleotides, the CDR3 is TGCGCCAGCAGCCAAGATTCGGCGGGAGGGGTAAGGTCCCAGTACTTC.

The chain employs TRBV5-6 and TRBJ2-7; 7 bases match TRBD1. This CDR3 spans 15 amino acids. CDR1 SGHDT and CDR2 YYEEEE come from the germline V gene. V gave up 5 bases and J gave up 0 bases; unmatched junction bases: 8. The CDR3 coding sequence is TGTGCCAGCAGATCCCTTAGGGACAGCTCCTACGAGCAGTACTTC. This encodes CASRSLRDSSYEQYF.

The chain recombines TRBV6-5 with TRBJ1-2, with D unresolved. This CDR3 is built from 14 residues. Germline-derived CDR1 and CDR2 are MNHEY and SVGAGI. The V end was cut by 6 bases, the J end by 3 bases, with 14 bases between. The chain's CDR3 is CASRRTGPDYGYTF. The CDR3 DNA follows: TGTGCCAGCAGGCGCACGGGTCCAGACTATGGCTACACCTTC.

The rearrangement joins TRBV29-1 to TRBJ2-2; 8 bases agree with TRBD2. J was trimmed by 0 bases and V by 7 bases; bases with no gene match: 7. Germline V gene sequence: CDR1 SQVTM, CDR2 ANQGSEA. The CDR3 extends over 15 amino acids. The CDR3 bases are TGCAGCGCCACCCGGGGGGGGGCGAACACCGGGGAGCTGTTTTTT. Translating it yields CSATRGGANTGELFF.

The rearrangement links TRBV29-1 to TRBJ2-5; TRBD1 matches 9 bases. The J call may be wrong; the DNA end is better matched by TRBJ2-7. Germline V CDR1 and CDR2: SQVTM, ANQGSEA. CDR3 length: 12 amino acids. CDR3 sequence (DNA): TGCAGCGCTCGACAGGGGGCCTACGAGCAGTACTTC. It specifies CSARQGAYEQYF.

The CDR3 nucleotides are TGTGCCTGGAGTAGGGGGCCCCTGGGGAGCGGCTACACCTTC. Protein product: CAWSRGPLGSGYTF. The chain couples TRBV30 to TRBJ1-2, with TRBD1 matching 7 bases. The germline gives CDR1 GTSNPN, CDR2 SVGIG (reference sequence). Unmatched junction bases numbered 11, after V lost 2 bases and J lost 8 bases. The CDR3 spans 14 residues.

V gene TRBV2 combines with J gene TRBJ2-7; TRBD2 agrees at 7 bases. V was pared by 6 bases and J by 4 bases, with 6 bases of the junction left unmatched. Germline CDR1 SNHLY, CDR2 FYNNEI. There are 13 residues in the CDR3. The CDR3: CASSEREDYEQYF. CDR3 coding DNA: TGTGCCAGCAGCGAACGGGAGGATTACGAGCAGTACTTC.

The chain combines TRBV5-8 with TRBJ2-5, with 12 bases matching TRBD2. Germline lookup yields CDR1 SGHTS and CDR2 YDEGEE. V was pared by 2 bases and J by 3 bases, with 5 bases of the junction left unmatched. This CDR3 comprises 16 residues. For the CDR3, the DNA is TGTGCCAGCAGCTTATGGACTAGCGGGGATAAAGAGACCCAGTACTTC. This sequence encodes CASSLWTSGDKETQYF.

The CDR3 spells CAWSTLQGTGELFF. CDR3 nucleotide sequence: TGTGCCTGGAGTACCCTCCAGGGAACCGGGGAGCTGTTTTTT. This chain uses TRBV30 with TRBJ2-2; D perhaps matches TRBD1 (5 bases). Between the trimmed V and J ends, which lost 2 bases and 5 bases, there was a span of 12 bases. The germline gives CDR1 GTSNPN, CDR2 SVGIG (reference sequence). CDR3 length: 14 residues.

The chain carries TRBV4-1 and TRBJ2-1; 10 nucleotides align to TRBD2. The CDR3 is 15 residues long. The V and J ends lost 0 bases and 8 bases, in that order; junction bases with no gene match: 4. Germline CDR1 MGHRA, CDR2 YSYEKL. In DNA form, the CDR3 reads TGCGCCAGCAGCCAAGAAGGACTAGCGGTGGATGAGCAGTTCTTC. Translating it yields CASSQEGLAVDEQFF.

V usage is TRBV10-3 and J usage is TRBJ2-3, with 8 nucleotides matching TRBD1. Germline values: CDR1 ENHRY, CDR2 SYGVKD. The CDR3 loop spans 14 amino acids. V gave up 6 bases and J gave up 7 bases; unmatched junction bases: 9. The CDR3 DNA sequence: TGTGCCATCAGCCCGGGACAGGCCCCGCATACGCAGTATTTT. Translating gives CAISPGQAPHTQYF.

The chain carries TRBV6-5 and TRBJ2-7; no firm D call. This CDR3 region has 11 residues. Trimming shortened V by 4 bases and J by 6 bases, and 7 bases separated the two germline ends. CDR1 is MNHEY, CDR2 SVGAGI, per germline. CDR3 sequence (DNA): TGTGCCAGCAGTTTCATGGCCGAGCAGTACTTC. Translation: CASSFMAEQYF.

CDR3 region: CASRRDSYNEQFF. The CDR3 coding sequence is TGCGCCAGCAGACGGGACTCCTACAATGAGCAGTTCTTC. The chain combines TRBV5-1 with TRBJ2-1; D perhaps matches TRBD2 (5 bases). Trimming cost V 5 bases and J 0 bases, with 6 bases left between them. The CDR3 runs 13 residues. Germline loops: CDR1 SGHRS, CDR2 YFSETQ.

The chain carries TRBV5-1 and TRBJ2-2; D is perhaps TRBD2 (5 bases). CDR1 is SGHRS, CDR2 YFSETQ, per germline. Trimming removed 2 bases at V and 7 bases at J, with 15 bases between. The length of the CDR3 is 15 residues. Written as DNA, the CDR3 is TGCGCCAGCAGCTTCGAGACGGACTGGATCGGGGAGCTGTTTTTT. Its protein product is CASSFETDWIGELFF.

J is TRBJ1-2 and V is TRBV28, with TRBD1 identical over 7 bases. CDR1 MDHEN and CDR2 SYDVKM come from the germline V gene. V lost 5 bases and J lost 8; bases outside the gene matches: 11. This CDR3 spans 14 amino acids. CDR3 sequence: CASSPPDRNGGYTF. The CDR3 nucleotides read TGTGCCAGCAGTCCCCCGGACAGGAACGGGGGCTACACCTTC.

The V gene is TRBV19, the J gene TRBJ1-5, with 8 bases identical to TRBD1. This CDR3 is 13 amino acids long. The ends lost 5 bases at V and 6 bases at J; junction bases unmatched: 3. The germline gives CDR1 LNHDA, CDR2 SQIVND (reference sequence). The CDR3 here is CASSGTGGQPQHF. The CDR3 bases are TGTGCCAGTAGTGGTACAGGGGGTCAGCCCCAGCATTTT.

The chain links TRBV5-4 to TRBJ1-5, with a possible D match to TRBD1 (5 bases). The V and J ends lost 4 bases and 2 bases respectively, with 13 bases between them. The CDR3 is 15 amino acids. CDR1 is SGHNT, CDR2 YYREEE, per germline (reference sequence). CDR3 protein: CASSPGLERNQPQHF. The CDR3 coding sequence is TGTGCCAGCAGCCCAGGGCTGGAGCGCAATCAGCCCCAGCATTTT.